This T cell receptor (beta chain) emerged from a study of brain T cells in children with intractable seizures. Assay used: immunoSEQ multiplex PCR; TCRdb lists only in-frame clones, some missing. The sample carries 300,000 to 400,000 clones, 93% recorded once. Time point: blood from clinic visit 5 months post-surgery; TSC patient then seizure free. This clonotype originated in a boy in the first two years of life with tuberous sclerosis and intractable seizures. The sample was peripheral blood, taken about 5 months after surgery.

The CDR3 region is CASSYSIRRVEQYF. The CDR3 nucleotides are TGTGCCAGCAGTTACTCGATCCGGCGGGTCGAGCAGTACTTC. The V gene is TRBV6-5, the J gene TRBJ2-7, with a possible D match to TRBD2 (5 bases). CDR3 length equals 14 residues. CDR1 and CDR2 from the germline V gene are MNHEY and SVGAGI. V was clipped by 0 bases and J by 6 bases, with 12 bases between them.